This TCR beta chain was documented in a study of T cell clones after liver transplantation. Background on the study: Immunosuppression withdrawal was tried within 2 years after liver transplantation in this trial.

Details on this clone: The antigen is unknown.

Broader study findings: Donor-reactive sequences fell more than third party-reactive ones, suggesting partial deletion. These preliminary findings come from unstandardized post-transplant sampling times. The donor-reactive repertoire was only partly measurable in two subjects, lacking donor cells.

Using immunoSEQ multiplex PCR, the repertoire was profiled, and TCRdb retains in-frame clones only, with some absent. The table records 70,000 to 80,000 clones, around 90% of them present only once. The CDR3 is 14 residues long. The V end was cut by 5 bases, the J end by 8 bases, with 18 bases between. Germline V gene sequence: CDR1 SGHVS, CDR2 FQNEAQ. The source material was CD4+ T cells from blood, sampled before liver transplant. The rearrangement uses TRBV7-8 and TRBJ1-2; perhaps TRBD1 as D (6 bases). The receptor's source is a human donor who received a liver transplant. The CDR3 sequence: CASSTLQGSRGYTF. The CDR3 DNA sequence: TGTGCCAGCAGCACCCTACAGGGATCTCGCGGCTACACCTTC.